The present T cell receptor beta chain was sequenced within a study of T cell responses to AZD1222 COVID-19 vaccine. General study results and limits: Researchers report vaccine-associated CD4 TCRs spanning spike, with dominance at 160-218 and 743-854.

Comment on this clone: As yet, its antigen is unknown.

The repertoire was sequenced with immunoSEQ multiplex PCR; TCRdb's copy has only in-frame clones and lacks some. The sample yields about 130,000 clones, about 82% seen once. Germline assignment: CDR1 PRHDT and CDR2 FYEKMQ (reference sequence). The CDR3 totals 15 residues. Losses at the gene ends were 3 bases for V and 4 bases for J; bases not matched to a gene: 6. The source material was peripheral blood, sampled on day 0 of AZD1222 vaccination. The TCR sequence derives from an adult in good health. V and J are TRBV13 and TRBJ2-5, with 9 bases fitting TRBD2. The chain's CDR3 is CASSLGAGGPETQYF. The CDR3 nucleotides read TGTGCCAGCAGCTTGGGGGCGGGGGGGCCAGAGACCCAGTACTTC.